This T cell receptor beta chain was sequenced for a study of Graves' ophthalmopathy and Graves' hyperthyroidism. This clonotype came up many times. Its antigen is unknown. Using RNA transcripts, the TCR beta CDR3 regions were amplified. HTBI primers served in a first-round RT-PCR, which a second-round multiplex PCR followed. TCRdb passed the multiplex PCR reads through MiXCR, listing each CDR3 protein once. This sample has hundreds of thousands of distinct CDR3 sequences, with 20% to 25% found just once. Broader study findings: Appearing in blood as well were most expanded thyroid clonotypes above 0.001 frequency. Ophthalmopathy versus stable hyperthyroidism: 13-signature model gave roughly 88% sensitivity, 81.08% specificity.

The specimen sequenced was peripheral blood. The receptor was derived from a woman aged 45-60 years with Graves' ophthalmopathy.

In nucleotides, the CDR3 is TGTGCCAGCAGCTCCAGGGGGAACTATGGCTACACCTTC. Translated, it gives CASSSRGNYGYTF. The rearrangement uses TRBV11-2 and TRBJ1-2; TRBD1 aligns across 7 bases. Germline loops: CDR1 SGHAT, CDR2 FQNNGV. The CDR3 covers 13 residues. V shed 4 bases and J 2 bases; nucleotides not matched to a gene: 1.